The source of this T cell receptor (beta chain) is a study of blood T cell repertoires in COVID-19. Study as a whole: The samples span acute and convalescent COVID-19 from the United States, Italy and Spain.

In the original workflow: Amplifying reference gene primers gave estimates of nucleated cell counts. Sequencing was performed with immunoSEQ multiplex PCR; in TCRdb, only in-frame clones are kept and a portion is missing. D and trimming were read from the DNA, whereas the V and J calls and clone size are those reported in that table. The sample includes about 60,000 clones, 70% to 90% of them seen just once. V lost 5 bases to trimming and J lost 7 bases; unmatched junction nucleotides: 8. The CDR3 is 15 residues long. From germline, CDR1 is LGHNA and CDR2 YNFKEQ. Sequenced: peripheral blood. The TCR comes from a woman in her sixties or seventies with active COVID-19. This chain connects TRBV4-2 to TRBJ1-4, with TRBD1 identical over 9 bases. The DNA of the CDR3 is TGTGCCAGCAGCGACCGGACAGGGGTTGTTGAAAAACTGTTTTTT. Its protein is CASSDRTGVVEKLFF.